This T cell receptor (beta chain) derives from a study of blood T cell repertoires in COVID-19. The overall study: T cells, B-cell-depleted T cells, or PBMCs supplied cDNA or gDNA.

Membership in each cohort depended on participant-reported clinical history. Data came from immunoSEQ multiplex PCR; TCRdb stores just in-frame clones and leaves some out. The sample has around 230,000 clones, about nine tenths seen once; the top ten hold around 3.7%. Germline V lookup: CDR1 MNHEY, CDR2 SVGAGI. V lost 6 bases, J lost 5 bases, and 8 bases stayed unmatched. The length of the CDR3 is 14 residues. This sequence joins TRBV6-5 and TRBJ1-2, with 8 bases aligning to TRBD1. The clonotype originates from a woman in her 30s with acute COVID-19. Material: PBMCs or T cells enriched from blood (not recorded which). Written as DNA, the CDR3 is TGTGCCAGCAGCGCGGACAGGGCGTGGTATGGCTACACCTTC. It translates to CASSADRAWYGYTF.